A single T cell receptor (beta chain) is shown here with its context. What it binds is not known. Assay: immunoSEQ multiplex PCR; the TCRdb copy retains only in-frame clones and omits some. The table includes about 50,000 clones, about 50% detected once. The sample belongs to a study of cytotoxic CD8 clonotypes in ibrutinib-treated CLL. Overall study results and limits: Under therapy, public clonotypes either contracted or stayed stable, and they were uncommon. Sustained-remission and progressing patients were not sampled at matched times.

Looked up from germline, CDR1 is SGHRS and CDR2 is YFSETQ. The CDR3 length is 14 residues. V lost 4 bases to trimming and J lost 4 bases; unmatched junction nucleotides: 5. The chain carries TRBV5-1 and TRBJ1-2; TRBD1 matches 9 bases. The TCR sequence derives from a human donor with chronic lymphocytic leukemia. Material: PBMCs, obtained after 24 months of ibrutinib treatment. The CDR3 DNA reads TGCGCCAGCAGCACTGCGACAGGGGGCTATGGCTACACCTTC. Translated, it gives CASSTATGGYGYTF.